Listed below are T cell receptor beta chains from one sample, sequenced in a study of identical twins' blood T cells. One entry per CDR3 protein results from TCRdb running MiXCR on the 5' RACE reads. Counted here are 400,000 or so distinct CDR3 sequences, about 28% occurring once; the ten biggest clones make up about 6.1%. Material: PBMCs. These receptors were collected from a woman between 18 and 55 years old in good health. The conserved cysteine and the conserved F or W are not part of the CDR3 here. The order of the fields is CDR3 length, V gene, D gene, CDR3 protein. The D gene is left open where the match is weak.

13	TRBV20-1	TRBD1	SARDIQGQGETQY
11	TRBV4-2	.	ASSQEPLGAQH
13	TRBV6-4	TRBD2	ASSVGLAGNNEQF
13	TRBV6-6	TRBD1	ASSYSGQGRNTIY
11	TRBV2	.	ASSGQTPNTIY
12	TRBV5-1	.	ASSLGQSSYGYT
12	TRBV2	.	ASSEYRVNQPQH
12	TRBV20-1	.	SATGGANTGELF
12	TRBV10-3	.	AISPTDSNQPQH
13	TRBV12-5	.	ASGLILGADNEQF
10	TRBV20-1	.	SATDSDQPQH
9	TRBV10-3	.	AAGPYNEQF
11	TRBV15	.	ATRDTVNYGYT
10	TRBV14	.	ASSQSGEKLF
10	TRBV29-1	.	SGRGWDTEAF
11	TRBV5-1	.	ASRGGVNTEAF
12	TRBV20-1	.	SAVRGDGRFEAF
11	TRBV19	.	ASSTGVRQPQH
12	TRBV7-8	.	ASSLRDLTYEQY
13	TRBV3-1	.	ASRTGPMETDTQY
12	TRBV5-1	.	ASSLGTSANEQY
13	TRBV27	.	ASRVMGRPYNEQF
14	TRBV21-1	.	ASSGDSFGFGEKLF
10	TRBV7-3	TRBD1	ASSPRQGGYT
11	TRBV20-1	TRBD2	SARGVDSYEQY
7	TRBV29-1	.	SDRYEQY
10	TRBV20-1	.	SAPDVNYGCT
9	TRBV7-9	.	ASSSYRDYT
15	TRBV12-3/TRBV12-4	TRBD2	ASSQGLAGVNTGELF
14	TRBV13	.	ASSLRRPGTFNEQF
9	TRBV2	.	AATGDYGYT
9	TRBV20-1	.	SATRTGELF
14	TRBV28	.	ASSSLSRSRTDTQY
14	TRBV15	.	ATSESGDSPNTEAF
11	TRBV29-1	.	SVFGSGANVLT
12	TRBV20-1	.	SAGDRRSGNTIY
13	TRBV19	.	ASSIRLENTGELF
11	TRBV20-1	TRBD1	SARRTGITEAF
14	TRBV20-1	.	SARPLGQDMTGELF
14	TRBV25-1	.	ASSELSLDSDNEQF
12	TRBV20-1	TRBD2	SARMGLAGATQY
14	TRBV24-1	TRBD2	ATGDSTSGIGDTQY
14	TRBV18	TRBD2	ASSPLPSGAGDTQY
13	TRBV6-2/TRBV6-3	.	ASSYRDRYTGELF
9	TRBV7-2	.	ASSLVSELF
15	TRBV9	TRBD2	ASSVGPLAGGGNEQF
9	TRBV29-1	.	SVRGTSEQY
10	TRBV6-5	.	ASSPPEQPQH
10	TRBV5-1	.	ASSFPSDTQY
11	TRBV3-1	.	ASSHRDPGELF
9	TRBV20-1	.	SAPEGGEQF
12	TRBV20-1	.	SARDLGAYYEQY
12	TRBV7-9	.	ASSQGSGGEKLF
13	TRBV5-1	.	TSSLSDSGDTEAF
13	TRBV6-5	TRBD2	ASKGRASVGDTQY
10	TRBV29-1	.	SVMANNEKLF
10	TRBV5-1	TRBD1	ASSTGTGTTF
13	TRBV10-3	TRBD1	AISTQGASYNEQF
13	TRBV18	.	ASSPTQETNYGYT